Sequencing of this T cell receptor (beta chain) was carried out in a study of blood T cell repertoires in COVID-19. At the level of the study: The analysed material was cDNA or gDNA that came from T cells, B-cell-depleted T cells, or PBMCs.

V lost 4 bases and J 0 bases, leaving 6 bases between the germline ends. There are 13 residues in the CDR3. The germline V gene has CDR1 MDHEN and CDR2 SYDVKM. In the study's own analysis: Using reference gene primer amplification, nucleated cell counts were estimated. Produced via immunoSEQ multiplex PCR; TCRdb's table is partial and in-frame only. Clonal size and the V and J genes are those of that table, whereas D and trimming came from the DNA. Of roughly 120,000 clones listed, about 75% are singletons. The TCR sequence derives from an elderly woman with active or convalescent COVID-19. The sample consisted of peripheral blood. The chain couples TRBV28 to TRBJ1-2; no firm D call. CDR3 protein: CASSWAANYGYTF. The CDR3 bases are TGTGCCAGCAGTTGGGCAGCTAACTATGGCTACACCTTC.